The rows below give T cell receptor beta chains drawn from one sample of a study of blood T cell repertoires in COVID-19. The repertoire was sequenced with immunoSEQ multiplex PCR; TCRdb's copy has only in-frame clones and lacks some. The table lists under 300,000 clones, approximately 90% of them singletons, with about 2% in the top ten. The sequencing input was PBMCs or T cells enriched from blood (not recorded which). The receptors stem from a middle-aged woman with acute COVID-19. The CDR3 runs from the conserved cysteine through the conserved F or W. The order of the fields is D gene, clone size, J gene, V gene, CDR3 protein, CDR3 DNA. D genes are given only for firm matches. Size is omitted from some rows. Given values are once, few, many or a class for expanded clones.

>TRBD2|few|TRBJ2-2|TRBV28
CASRGTGGPTGELFF
TGTGCCAGCAGAGGAACGGGGGGGCCCACCGGGGAGCTGTTTTTT
>-|few|TRBJ2-1|TRBV30
CAWSLPPFNEQFF
TGTGCCTGGAGTCTACCACCCTTCAATGAGCAGTTCTTC
>-|once|TRBJ2-1|TRBV19
CASSIDRVRNEQFF
TGTGCCAGTAGTATAGACCGGGTGCGCAATGAGCAGTTCTTC
>TRBD2|-|TRBJ2-1|TRBV2
CASSPGLAGYNEQFF
TGTGCCAGCAGCCCGGGACTAGCAGGCTACAATGAGCAGTTCTTC
>-|-|TRBJ1-5|TRBV7-9
CASSFEGLGQPQHF
TGTGCCAGCAGCTTCGAGGGTTTGGGTCAGCCCCAGCATTTT
>-|-|TRBJ2-2|TRBV5-6
CASSLVGVPTGELFF
TGTGCCAGCAGCTTGGTGGGAGTCCCCACCGGGGAGCTGTTTTTT
>TRBD2|-|TRBJ2-5|TRBV2
CASSESQAGGAETQYF
TGTGCCAGCAGTGAAAGTCAAGCGGGAGGGGCAGAGACCCAGTACTTC
>-|-|TRBJ1-1|TRBV5-1
CASSLRPGNTEAFF
TGCGCCAGCAGCTTACGGCCGGGTAACACTGAAGCTTTCTTT
>TRBD2|-|TRBJ2-5|TRBV30
CAWTPRAGGPRETQYF
TGTGCCTGGACCCCTAGAGCGGGGGGGCCTCGAGAGACCCAGTACTTC
>-|-|TRBJ2-7|TRBV7-2
CASSLGWGSLAYEQYF
TGTGCCAGCAGCTTAGGATGGGGCTCGCTTGCCTACGAGCAGTACTTC
>-|-|TRBJ1-1|TRBV11-2
CASSPSLNTEAFF
TGTGCCAGCAGCCCTTCCCTGAACACTGAAGCTTTCTTT
>-|-|TRBJ2-5|TRBV2
CASSDGWNETQYF
TGTGCCAGCAGTGACGGGTGGAACGAGACCCAGTACTTC
>-|-|TRBJ2-3|TRBV11-2
CASSPRGDKSTDTQYF
TGTGCCAGCAGCCCCCGGGGGGACAAGAGCACAGATACGCAGTATTTT
>TRBD1|-|TRBJ2-4|TRBV6-2/TRBV6-3
CASSYSGTGGPGDIQYF
TGTGCCAGCAGTTATTCCGGGACAGGGGGACCCGGGGACATTCAGTACTTC
>-|once|TRBJ1-1|TRBV7-2
CASSLYSLTEAFF
TGTGCCAGCAGCTTATACAGCCTGACTGAAGCTTTCTTT
>-|once|TRBJ1-2|TRBV18
CASSPQPGGGYTF
TGTGCCAGCTCACCTCAGCCAGGTGGTGGCTACACCTTC
>-|few|TRBJ2-5|TRBV19
CASRRGAKETQYF
TGTGCCAGCCGTCGGGGGGCAAAAGAGACCCAGTACTTC
>TRBD1|-|TRBJ1-1|TRBV2
CASSWTGANTEAFF
TGTGCCAGCAGCTGGACAGGGGCGAACACTGAAGCTTTCTTT
>-|-|TRBJ2-3|TRBV6-1
CASSEAHSGTDTQYF
TGTGCCAGCAGTGAAGCGCACTCCGGCACAGATACGCAGTATTTT
>-|-|TRBJ2-7|TRBV4-2
CASSRVIQGYYEQYF
TGTGCCAGCAGCCGAGTGATACAGGGCTACTACGAGCAGTACTTC
>-|-|TRBJ1-5|TRBV9
CASSVGQDQPQHF
TGTGCCAGCAGCGTAGGTCAGGATCAGCCCCAGCATTTT
>-|-|TRBJ2-7|TRBV5-1
CASSLGLGGSYEQYF
TGCGCCAGCAGCTTGGGACTGGGGGGCTCCTACGAGCAGTACTTC
>-|-|TRBJ2-5|TRBV3-1/TRBV3-2
CASSQGGNTGLETQYF
TGTGCCAGCAGCCAAGGGGGAAACACAGGGCTAGAGACCCAGTACTTC
>-|-|TRBJ1-3|TRBV15
CATRGTLGNTIYF
TGTGCCACCAGAGGGACTCTTGGAAACACCATATATTTT
>TRBD1|-|TRBJ1-2|TRBV2
CASSIQGDYGYTF
TGTGCCAGCAGTATACAGGGGGACTATGGCTACACCTTC
>-|-|TRBJ2-5|TRBV30
CAWSTGRETQYF
TGTGCCTGGAGTACAGGGCGAGAGACCCAGTACTTC
>-|-|TRBJ1-5|TRBV19
CASSISYREVGNQPQHF
TGTGCCAGTAGTATAAGTTACAGGGAAGTGGGCAATCAGCCCCAGCATTTT
>TRBD1|-|TRBJ1-5|TRBV2
CASSEIGTGNQPQHF
TGTGCCAGCAGTGAAATAGGGACAGGTAATCAGCCCCAGCATTTT
>-|-|TRBJ2-7|TRBV9
CASSGGSGTPYEQYF
TGTGCCAGCAGCGGAGGATCCGGGACACCCTACGAGCAGTACTTC
>-|-|TRBJ1-5|TRBV9
CASSVDGAKNQPQHF
TGTGCCAGCAGCGTAGATGGGGCGAAAAATCAGCCCCAGCATTTT
>-|few|TRBJ1-6|TRBV29-1
CSVRGSYNSPLHF
TGCAGCGTTCGGGGCTCCTATAATTCACCCCTCCACTTT
>-|once|TRBJ1-3|TRBV20-1
CSASGGSGNTIYF
TGCAGTGCTAGTGGCGGGTCTGGAAACACCATATATTTT
>-|-|TRBJ1-2|TRBV5-1
CASSPDRPILEGYTF
TGCGCCAGCAGCCCCGACAGGCCAATATTGGAGGGCTACACCTTC
>TRBD2|-|TRBJ2-1|TRBV7-2
CASSLHSGTSYNEQFF
TGTGCCAGCAGCTTGCATAGCGGGACCTCCTACAATGAGCAGTTCTTC
>TRBD1|once|TRBJ1-5|TRBV19
CASRASGTGKDQPQHF
TGTGCCAGTAGAGCCTCCGGGACAGGGAAGGATCAGCCCCAGCATTTT
>-|-|TRBJ2-3|TRBV9
CASSTQGTDTQYF
TGTGCCAGCAGCACCCAGGGGACAGATACGCAGTATTTT
>TRBD1|few|TRBJ2-5|TRBV30
CAWSVGQPETQYF
TGTGCCTGGAGTGTGGGACAGCCGGAGACCCAGTACTTC
>-|-|TRBJ1-2|TRBV6-2/TRBV6-3
CASSSSDSYVFGYTF
TGTGCCAGCAGTTCTTCCGACAGCTATGTTTTTGGCTACACCTTC
>-|-|TRBJ1-1|TRBV5-1
CASSPPGLMNTEAFF
TGCGCCAGCAGTCCTCCCGGGTTAATGAACACTGAAGCTTTCTTT
>-|-|TRBJ2-3|TRBV7-9
CASSTRGWTDTQYF
TGTGCCAGCAGCACCAGGGGTTGGACAGATACGCAGTATTTT
>-|-|TRBJ1-2|TRBV5-4
CASSTLGAGGYTF
TGTGCCAGCAGCACCTTGGGGGCTGGCGGCTACACCTTC
>-|-|TRBJ1-6|TRBV30
CAWSNGAGSPLHF
TGTGCCTGGAGTAATGGGGCAGGGTCACCCCTCCACTTT
>-|-|TRBJ1-2|TRBV6-5
CASSYSASYGYTF
TGTGCCAGCAGTTACTCAGCCTCCTATGGCTACACCTTC
>TRBD2|-|TRBJ2-3|TRBV10-3
CAISEGTSGGSDTQYF
TGTGCCATCAGTGAAGGGACTAGCGGGGGTTCAGATACGCAGTATTTT
>TRBD1|-|TRBJ1-1|TRBV18
CASVRQGNTEAFF
TGTGCCAGCGTACGACAGGGAAACACTGAAGCTTTCTTT
>-|-|TRBJ2-2|TRBV2
CASSETRLGELFF
TGTGCCAGCAGTGAAACCCGGTTGGGGGAGCTGTTTTTT
>TRBD1|-|TRBJ1-4|TRBV10-3
CAIRDGTVGEKLFF
TGTGCCATCAGAGACGGGACAGTTGGCGAAAAACTGTTTTTT
>-|-|TRBJ2-1|TRBV9
CASSVGIYNEQFF
TGTGCCAGCAGCGTAGGTATTTACAATGAGCAGTTCTTC
>-|-|TRBJ1-6|TRBV28
CASSPPGNSPLHF
TGTGCCAGCAGTCCCCCAGGGAATTCACCCCTCCACTTT
>-|-|TRBJ1-1|TRBV4-1
CASSQEARSEAFF
TGCGCCAGCAGCCAAGAGGCAAGATCTGAAGCTTTCTTT
>-|-|TRBJ2-3|TRBV5-1
CASSLFTDSTDTQYF
TGCGCCAGCAGCTTGTTTACAGATAGCACAGATACGCAGTATTTT
>TRBD1|-|TRBJ1-1|TRBV19
CASSTLPGQGLNTEAFF
TGTGCCAGTAGTACACTCCCGGGACAGGGCTTGAACACTGAAGCTTTCTTT
>TRBD1|few|TRBJ1-5|TRBV6-5
CASLGGTGFNQPQHF
TGTGCCAGCCTTGGAGGGACAGGGTTCAATCAGCCCCAGCATTTT
>TRBD2|-|TRBJ2-7|TRBV6-5
CASRLAGGEQYF
TGTGCCAGCAGACTAGCGGGGGGCGAGCAGTACTTC
>-|-|TRBJ1-4|TRBV28
CASSERREKLFF
TGTGCCAGCAGTGAAAGGAGGGAAAAACTGTTTTTT
>TRBD1|-|TRBJ1-1|TRBV2
CASSPDRVSTEAFF
TGTGCCAGCAGTCCGGACAGGGTGAGCACTGAAGCTTTCTTT
>-|-|TRBJ1-4|TRBV12-3/TRBV12-4
CASTLNEKLFF
TGTGCCAGCACCCTTAATGAAAAACTGTTTTTT